A single sample gave rise to the 27 T cell receptor beta chains below, sequenced in a study of Ad26.COV2.S vaccination and SARS-CoV-2 variants. Treatment here: about 20 received Ad26.COV2.S at low or high dose, single or two shots; 5 received placebo; per-sample allocation not given. Day 63 after the first injection of vaccine or placebo was the sampling time. Repertoires were generated with immunoSEQ multiplex PCR, while TCRdb's copy carries only in-frame clones and drops some. The top ten hold approximately 1.5% of the sample, which has hundreds of thousands of clones, roughly 90% seen once. This specimen was peripheral blood, taken in a trial of Ad26.COV2.S vaccine versus placebo. These receptors came from a person between 18 and 59 years old who received the Ad26.COV2.S COVID-19 vaccine or a placebo.

In this sample, this clone turned up a few times. The chain links TRBV27 to TRBJ2-2; D ambiguous. The CDR3 is 14 residues long. Germline values: CDR1 MNHEY, CDR2 SMNVEV (reference sequence). Trimming removed 2 bases at V and 7 bases at J, with 11 bases between. The CDR3 sequence is CASSLVGRGGELFF. CDR3 bases: TGTGCCAGCAGTTTAGTGGGTCGAGGCGGGGAGCTGTTTTTT.

This clone was recorded a few times. The chain carries TRBV29-1 and TRBJ2-3, with D hard to call. Trimming left V 3 bases short and J 7 bases short, with 8 bases between. The length of the CDR3 is 11 residues. In germline, CDR1 is SQVTM, CDR2 ANQGSEA. The CDR3, as DNA: TGCAGCGTTGATAGTGCACATACGCAGTATTTT. Residues: CSVDSAHTQYF.

This chain uses TRBV19 with TRBJ2-3; a possible D gene is TRBD2 (6 bases). Trimming cost V 3 bases and J 5 bases, with 12 bases left between them. The CDR3 extends over 14 amino acids. Germline V gene lookup returns CDR1 LNHDA and CDR2 SQIVND (reference sequence). DNA of the CDR3: TGTGCCAGTAGTATCTACGGGGAGGAAGATACGCAGTATTTT. Translation gives CASSIYGEEDTQYF.

The rearrangement joins TRBV4-3 to TRBJ1-4; D possibly corresponds to TRBD1 (6 bases). Trimming shortened V by 4 bases and J by 4 bases, and 10 bases separated the two germline ends. CDR1 LGHNA and CDR2 YSLEER come from the germline V gene. The CDR3 sequence is 14 residues long. The chain's CDR3 is CASSPGTNNEKLFF. The CDR3 coding sequence is TGCGCCAGCAGCCCCGGGACAAATAATGAAAAACTGTTTTTT.

CDR3 amino acids: CASTLQSGKDTQYF. CDR3 DNA sequence: TGTGCCAGCACCCTTCAGAGCGGGAAGGATACGCAGTATTTT. The chain uses TRBV7-9 and TRBJ2-3; 7 nucleotides align to TRBD2. V was pared by 7 bases and J by 6 bases, with 10 bases of the junction left unmatched. The CDR3 runs 14 residues. The germline CDR1 and CDR2 sequences are SEHNR and FQNEAQ (reference sequence).

Points on this clone: The sample has other DNA sequences that encode this CDR3 too. V is TRBV7-9 and J is TRBJ2-3; D perhaps matches TRBD2 (5 bases). Germline-derived CDR1 and CDR2 are SEHNR and FQNEAQ (reference sequence). This CDR3 contains 14 residues. Trimming took 1 base from V and 1 from J, leaving 6 bases between them. CDR3 region: CASSLVGGTDTQYF. The CDR3 nucleotides are TGTGCCAGCAGCTTAGTCGGGGGCACAGATACGCAGTATTTT.

The rearrangement links TRBV5-4 to TRBJ1-6; possibly TRBD1 for D (6 bases). Trimming left V 4 bases short and J 11 bases short, with 16 bases between. The germline gives CDR1 SGHNT, CDR2 YYREEE (reference sequence). This CDR3 region has 14 residues. The CDR3 protein is CASSPGGLWAPLHF. CDR3 DNA sequence: TGTGCCAGCAGCCCGGGGGGGCTTTGGGCACCCCTCCACTTT.

CDR3 loop: CSVDPPGTFYGYTF. As DNA, the CDR3 is TGCAGCGTTGACCCCCCCGGGACCTTCTATGGCTACACCTTC. The chain is built from TRBV29-1 and TRBJ1-2; TRBD1 is a possible D gene (5 bases). V was pared by 3 bases and J by 4 bases, with 15 bases between. This CDR3 is built from 14 residues. The germline V gene encodes CDR1 SQVTM and CDR2 ANQGSEA. Complete variable domain (other parts from reference TRBV29-1 and TRBJ1-2): SAVISQKPSRDICQRGTSLTIQCQVDSQVTMMFWYRQQPGQSLTLIATANQGSEATYESGFVIDKFPISRPNLTFSTLTVSNMSPEDSSIYLCSVDPPGTFYGYTFGSGTRLTVV.

The V call is TRBV19, the J call TRBJ1-6, with TRBD1 matching 7 bases. CDR3 length equals 14 residues. V lost 8 bases and J lost 8; bases outside the gene matches: 9. Germline-derived CDR1 and CDR2 are LNHDA and SQIVND (reference sequence). CDR3 protein: CASGARDRDSPLHF. In DNA, the CDR3 is TGTGCCAGTGGAGCCCGGGACAGAGATTCACCCCTCCACTTT.

The rearrangement joins TRBV30 to TRBJ2-7, with 7 bases identical to TRBD1. CDR1 is GTSNPN and CDR2 is SVGIG in the germline V gene (reference sequence). This CDR3 has 15 residues. After removal of 3 bases from V and 2 bases from J, the junction contained 10 bases not matched to a gene. The CDR3 nucleotides read TGTGCCTGGAGGGAGGTACAGGGGAACCCCTACGAGCAGTACTTC. Encoded protein: CAWREVQGNPYEQYF.

This sequence joins TRBV2 and TRBJ1-5; possibly TRBD1 for D (5 bases). CDR1 and CDR2 (germline): SNHLY, FYNNEI. Trimming shortened V by 1 base and J by 0 bases, and 7 bases separated the two germline ends. There are 15 residues in the CDR3. This CDR3 is CASSEGQYSNQPQHF. CDR3 nucleotides: TGTGCCAGCAGTGAAGGACAGTATAGCAATCAGCCCCAGCATTTT.

The DNA for the CDR3 is TGCGCCAGCAGTTCCTACAGGAACACCGGGGAGCTGTTTTTT. Amino acid sequence: CASSSYRNTGELFF. The chain recombines TRBV5-1 with TRBJ2-2; D is undetermined. Germline lookup yields CDR1 SGHRS and CDR2 YFSETQ. V shed 5 bases and J shed 1 base, with 9 bases lying between them. This CDR3 spans 14 amino acids. Filled out from reference TRBV5-1 and TRBJ2-2, the complete variable domain reads KAGVTQTPRYLIKTRGQQVTLSCSPISGHRSVSWYQQTPGQGLQFLFEYFSETQRNKGNFPGRFSGRQFSNSRSEMNVSTLELGDSALYLCASSSYRNTGELFFGEGSRLTVL.

J is TRBJ1-3 and V is TRBV6-5; TRBD1 might be the D (5 bases). The V and J ends lost 0 bases and 7 bases respectively, with 13 bases between them. Germline V gene sequence: CDR1 MNHEY, CDR2 SVGAGI. CDR3 length equals 15 residues. This CDR3 reads CASSYSFGTANTIYF. In DNA, the CDR3 is TGTGCCAGCAGTTACTCCTTCGGGACGGCCAACACCATATATTTT.

The chain recombines TRBV15 with TRBJ2-1; possibly TRBD2 for D (6 bases). This CDR3 comprises 15 residues. The ends were cut back, 1 base at V and 6 bases at J, with 13 bases in the middle. Germline V gene sequence: CDR1 LNHNV, CDR2 YYDKDF (reference sequence). The CDR3 protein is CATSRGRESRNEQFF. The CDR3 region has the DNA TGTGCCACCAGCAGAGGACGGGAGTCGCGCAATGAGCAGTTCTTC. The whole variable domain, remainder taken from reference TRBV15 and TRBJ2-1, is DAMVIQNPRYQVTQFGKPVTLSCSQTLNHNVMYWYQQKSSQAPKLLFHYYDKDFNNEADTPDNFQSRRPNTSFCFLDIRSPGLGDTAMYLCATSRGRESRNEQFFGPGTRLTVL.

V gene TRBV4-3 combines with J gene TRBJ1-6; D remains ambiguous. The CDR3 loop spans 15 amino acids. Trimming left V 1 base short and J 4 bases short, with 8 bases between. CDR1 is LGHNA and CDR2 is YSLEER in the germline V gene. This CDR3 reads CASSQVGIYNSPLHF. The CDR3 DNA reads TGCGCCAGCAGCCAAGTCGGTATATATAATTCACCCCTCCACTTT.

This sequence joins TRBV29-1 and TRBJ1-5, with D unclear. Germline CDR1 and CDR2: SQVTM and ANQGSEA. The CDR3 has 14 amino acids. V lost 6 bases and J 0 bases, leaving 12 bases between the germline ends. For the CDR3, the DNA is TGCAGCGTCACGGGCCCGGATAGCAATCAGCCCCAGCATTTT. It yields the protein CSVTGPDSNQPQHF.

This rearrangement joins TRBV7-9 to TRBJ2-7, with D uncertain. The V end lost 1 base, the J end lost 1 base, and 2 bases lay between the germline ends. The CDR3 has 12 amino acids. CDR1 and CDR2 (germline): SEHNR, FQNEAQ (reference sequence). The CDR3 region has the DNA TGTGCCAGCAGCTTAGAATCCTACGAGCAGTACTTC. Translation: CASSLESYEQYF.

V is TRBV18 and J is TRBJ2-1, with 8 bases aligning to TRBD1. The germline V gene has CDR1 KGHSH and CDR2 LQKENI. The V segment lost 4 bases and the J segment 5 bases; nucleotides outside the gene matches: 7. This CDR3 has 15 amino acids. CDR3 nucleotides: TGTGCCAGCTCACGAGGACAGGGTAGGGACAATGAGCAGTTCTTC. Encoded protein: CASSRGQGRDNEQFF.

The chain couples TRBV7-9 to TRBJ1-1; TRBD1 matches at 7 bases. From germline, CDR1 is SEHNR and CDR2 FQNEAQ (reference sequence). The V and J ends lost 3 bases and 7 bases, in that order; junction bases with no gene match: 5. The CDR3 spans 13 residues. The CDR3 spells CASSFRWDSEAFF. The DNA of the CDR3 is TGTGCCAGCAGCTTTCGCTGGGACAGTGAAGCTTTCTTT.

The chain couples TRBV5-1 to TRBJ1-6; 7 bases are a match to TRBD1. The CDR3 length is 15 residues. Germline CDR1 reads SGHRS; CDR2 reads YFSETQ. V lost 1 base to trimming and J lost 7 bases; unmatched junction nucleotides: 5. CDR3 sequence (DNA): TGCGCCAGCAGCTTGTCAGGACAGGAAAATTCACCCCTCCACTTT. Translated, it gives CASSLSGQENSPLHF.

This clone was seen once. The V call is TRBV4-1, the J call TRBJ1-1; 11 bases align to TRBD1. The germline gives CDR1 MGHRA, CDR2 YSYEKL. This CDR3 is built from 17 residues. J lost 4 bases, V lost 2 bases, and 9 bases had no gene match. The CDR3 DNA reads TGCGCCAGCAGCCAACAACCGGGACAGGGGGTAGGCACTGAAGCTTTCTTT. Translation: CASSQQPGQGVGTEAFF.

V usage is TRBV2 and J usage is TRBJ2-7; perhaps D is TRBD1 or TRBD2 (6 bases each). V lost 4 bases and J 4 bases, leaving 11 bases between the germline ends. Germline CDR1 is SNHLY and CDR2 is FYNNEI. This CDR3 spans 13 amino acids. The CDR3 loop is CASSAWGAYEQYF. CDR3 bases: TGTGCCAGCAGTGCCTGGGGGGCGTACGAGCAGTACTTC.

The chain recombines TRBV19 with TRBJ1-4; D is unresolved. Per germline, CDR1 LNHDA and CDR2 SQIVND (reference sequence). Trimming removed 10 bases from V and 7 bases from J, with 19 bases in between. The CDR3 consists of 14 residues. This CDR3 reads CATGGGPRGEKLFF. The CDR3 DNA follows: TGTGCCACCGGAGGAGGGCCCCGCGGTGAAAAACTGTTTTTT.

The chain links TRBV4-3 to TRBJ2-2; D ambiguous. V shed 4 bases and J shed 5 bases, with 14 bases lying between them. Germline V gene data show CDR1 as LGHNA and CDR2 as YSLEER. CDR3 length: 15 residues. This CDR3 is CASSLQSRRTGELFF. The CDR3 nucleotides are TGCGCCAGCAGCCTCCAATCGAGGCGAACCGGGGAGCTGTTTTTT.

CDR3 sequence (DNA): TGTGCCAGCAGCGTAGTAGGAGCAGTAGCTAGCGGGAGGCCGAACACCGGGGAGCTGTTTTTT. Protein sequence: CASSVVGAVASGRPNTGELFF. V usage is TRBV9 and J usage is TRBJ2-2; 11 bases are a match to TRBD2. Germline V CDR1 and CDR2: SGDLS, YYNGEE. The CDR3 spans 21 residues. V shed 0 bases and J 0 bases; nucleotides not matched to a gene: 13.

This clone was seen a single time. The chain employs TRBV4-3 and TRBJ1-5; 8 bases line up with TRBD1. V was clipped by 0 bases and J by 0 bases; unmatched bases: 4. The germline V gene encodes CDR1 LGHNA and CDR2 YSLEER. This CDR3 comprises 17 residues. The CDR3 region is CASSQDTGTGSNQPQHF. The CDR3 DNA follows: TGCGCCAGCAGCCAAGATACAGGGACAGGTAGCAATCAGCCCCAGCATTTT.

The chain uses TRBV6-5 and TRBJ2-1; D possibly corresponds to TRBD2 (5 bases). V was clipped by 6 bases and J by 6 bases, with 18 bases between them. CDR1 and CDR2 (germline): MNHEY, SVGAGI. This CDR3 has 15 amino acids. The CDR3 bases are TGTGCCAGCAGCGCGGGTCCTTACCGGAGCAATGAGCAGTTCTTC. This gives the protein CASSAGPYRSNEQFF.